The TCR beta chain described here comes from a study of T cell repertoires in cytomegalovirus infection. Via MiXCR, TCRdb re-called the reads, giving one row per CDR3 protein. This table holds 700,000 to 950,000 distinct CDR3 sequences, over 25% found once. This clonotype was seen only once. Antigen: not known. The specimen comprised cultured CD8+ T cells from PBMCs, sampled from culture after CMV antigen stimulation. This clonotype originated in a human donor in good health (CMV status not recorded). Some clones in this sample may be carry-over from other donors' samples.

CDR3 nucleotides: TGTGCCAGCAGTCCCCCCCGGGGACAGGGGGCGCCGAGCTATGGCTACACCTTC. This sequence encodes CASSPPRGQGAPSYGYTF. The chain recombines TRBV25-1 with TRBJ1-2; 12 bases align to TRBD1. Germline V gives CDR1 MGHDK, CDR2 SYGVNS. Trimming took 5 bases from V and 4 from J; bases not matched to a gene: 14. The CDR3 runs to 18 residues.